This is a list of T cell receptor beta chains from one sample in a study of T cell responses to AZD1222 COVID-19 vaccine. Only in-frame clones appear in the TCRdb table, and some are missing; sequencing was by immunoSEQ multiplex PCR. The data hold nearly 95,000 clones, with more than 80% observed a single time. The sample was peripheral blood, taken 28 days after the second AZD1222 dose. The receptor set was obtained from an adult who received the AZD1222 COVID-19 vaccine. Both conserved end residues are part of each CDR3. Fields, in order: V gene, J gene, D gene, clone size, CDR3 DNA, CDR3 protein. D genes are given only for firm matches. Part of the rows lack a size; the others show once, few, many or a class for expanded clones.

v_gene: TRBV14
j_gene: TRBJ2-2
d_gene: NA
abundance: NA
CDR3nt: TGTGCCAGCAGCCAAGGACAGGGAGGGACCGGGGAGCTGTTTTTT
CDR3aa: CASSQGQGGTGELFF

v_gene: TRBV7-3
j_gene: TRBJ2-1
d_gene: TRBD1
abundance: NA
CDR3nt: TGTGCCAGCAGCCAACGGGACAGGGTACACAATGAGCAGTTCTTC
CDR3aa: CASSQRDRVHNEQFF

v_gene: TRBV3-1/TRBV3-2
j_gene: TRBJ2-3
d_gene: NA
abundance: once
CDR3nt: TGTGCCAGCACCCGATCCCTAATCGGCTCCACAGATACGCAGTATTTT
CDR3aa: CASTRSLIGSTDTQYF

v_gene: TRBV2
j_gene: TRBJ2-7
d_gene: TRBD1
abundance: NA
CDR3nt: TGTGCCAGCACCGGGGACAGGGAGCCCTTGTGGGAGCAGTACTTC
CDR3aa: CASTGDREPLWEQYF

v_gene: TRBV5-4
j_gene: TRBJ1-6
d_gene: TRBD1
abundance: NA
CDR3nt: TGTGCCAGCAGCTGGGACAGGGACGCTTCACCCCTCCACTTT
CDR3aa: CASSWDRDASPLHF

v_gene: TRBV7-5
j_gene: TRBJ1-5
d_gene: NA
abundance: NA
CDR3nt: TGTGCCAGAAGCTTAGCGATGACAGGGGGGATAATCAATTTTAGAGATAGCAATCAGCCCCAGCATTTT
CDR3aa: CARSLAMTGGIINFRDSNQPQHF

v_gene: TRBV6-6
j_gene: TRBJ2-2
d_gene: NA
abundance: NA
CDR3nt: TGTGCCAGCAGCCGGACTGCAAACACCGGGGAGCTGTTTTTT
CDR3aa: CASSRTANTGELFF

v_gene: TRBV7-9
j_gene: TRBJ2-5
d_gene: NA
abundance: NA
CDR3nt: TGTGCCAGCAGACCATTTAGCCGGGGGACCCAGTACTTC
CDR3aa: CASRPFSRGTQYF

v_gene: TRBV3-1/TRBV3-2
j_gene: TRBJ1-5
d_gene: TRBD1
abundance: NA
CDR3nt: TGTGCCAGCAGCCGAGGACAGGGGTCCCCTTATAGCAATCAGCCCCAGCATTTT
CDR3aa: CASSRGQGSPYSNQPQHF

v_gene: TRBV6-1
j_gene: TRBJ1-3
d_gene: NA
abundance: NA
CDR3nt: TGTGCCAGCAGTGAAAGGTACTCTGGAAACACCATATATTTT
CDR3aa: CASSERYSGNTIYF

v_gene: TRBV2
j_gene: TRBJ2-3
d_gene: NA
abundance: NA
CDR3nt: TGTGCCAGCGGGAAGGAGACCAGCACAGATACGCAGTATTTT
CDR3aa: CASGKETSTDTQYF

v_gene: TRBV11-2
j_gene: TRBJ2-7
d_gene: NA
abundance: NA
CDR3nt: TGTGCCAGCAGCTTGACAGGCCCTTACTACGAGCAGTACTTC
CDR3aa: CASSLTGPYYEQYF

v_gene: TRBV7-3
j_gene: TRBJ2-1
d_gene: NA
abundance: NA
CDR3nt: TGTGCCAGCAGCCCAGGGGGACTAGAGGCCTACAATGAGCAGTTCTTC
CDR3aa: CASSPGGLEAYNEQFF

v_gene: TRBV7-2
j_gene: TRBJ1-2
d_gene: NA
abundance: NA
CDR3nt: TGTGCCAGCAGCTCCCAAACCGCGGGACTGGACTATGGCTACACCTTC
CDR3aa: CASSSQTAGLDYGYTF

v_gene: TRBV14
j_gene: TRBJ1-5
d_gene: NA
abundance: NA
CDR3nt: TGTGCCAGCAGCCAAGGGCTAAATCAGCCCCAGCATTTT
CDR3aa: CASSQGLNQPQHF

v_gene: TRBV30
j_gene: TRBJ1-4
d_gene: NA
abundance: NA
CDR3nt: TGTGCCTGGAGTCCCGATCTGGGGGGAGGTGAAAAACTGTTTTTT
CDR3aa: CAWSPDLGGGEKLFF

v_gene: TRBV3-1/TRBV3-2
j_gene: TRBJ1-2
d_gene: NA
abundance: NA
CDR3nt: TGTGCCAGCAGCCAAGCTTCAAATAACTATGGCTACACCTTC
CDR3aa: CASSQASNNYGYTF

v_gene: TRBV19
j_gene: TRBJ1-1
d_gene: TRBD1
abundance: NA
CDR3nt: TGTGCCAGTAGTATAGGGGGACAGCAGTACACTGAAGCTTTCTTT
CDR3aa: CASSIGGQQYTEAFF

v_gene: TRBV5-1
j_gene: TRBJ2-7
d_gene: NA
abundance: NA
CDR3nt: TGCGCCAGCAGCTTGTCTCGGTACGAGCAGTACTTC
CDR3aa: CASSLSRYEQYF

v_gene: TRBV27
j_gene: TRBJ2-2
d_gene: TRBD2
abundance: NA
CDR3nt: TGTGCCAGCAGGACTAGCGCCGGGGAGCTGTTTTTT
CDR3aa: CASRTSAGELFF

v_gene: TRBV14
j_gene: TRBJ2-6
d_gene: NA
abundance: NA
CDR3nt: TGTGCCAGCAGCCGGTGGGGTGGGGCCAACGTCCTGACTTTC
CDR3aa: CASSRWGGANVLTF

v_gene: TRBV12-3/TRBV12-4
j_gene: TRBJ2-7
d_gene: NA
abundance: NA
CDR3nt: TGTGCCAGCAGTACAACGACAGGGCGGGGGTACTTC
CDR3aa: CASSTTTGRGYF

v_gene: TRBV9
j_gene: TRBJ1-5
d_gene: NA
abundance: once
CDR3nt: TGTGCCAGCAGCGTTGCAGGGTTGAGCAATCAGCCCCAGCATTTT
CDR3aa: CASSVAGLSNQPQHF

v_gene: TRBV5-5
j_gene: TRBJ1-1
d_gene: NA
abundance: NA
CDR3nt: TGTGCCAGCAGCTTCGGCAACACTGAAGCTTTCTTT
CDR3aa: CASSFGNTEAFF

v_gene: TRBV30
j_gene: TRBJ1-2
d_gene: NA
abundance: NA
CDR3nt: TGTGCCTGGAGTCCCCATGGGGGCTACACCTTC
CDR3aa: CAWSPHGGYTF

v_gene: TRBV6-6
j_gene: TRBJ1-1
d_gene: TRBD1
abundance: once
CDR3nt: TGTGCCAGCAGAGGTACCGACAGGGCGAACACTGAAGCTTTCTTT
CDR3aa: CASRGTDRANTEAFF

v_gene: TRBV19
j_gene: TRBJ1-5
d_gene: TRBD1
abundance: NA
CDR3nt: TGTGCCAGTAGCCTTGGGACAGGGATGAATCAGCCCCAGCATTTT
CDR3aa: CASSLGTGMNQPQHF

v_gene: TRBV29-1
j_gene: TRBJ1-4
d_gene: TRBD1
abundance: NA
CDR3nt: TGCAGCGTTGAGGAGGGGGCCGGGGGTGAAAAACTGTTTTTT
CDR3aa: CSVEEGAGGEKLFF

v_gene: TRBV7-8
j_gene: TRBJ1-1
d_gene: NA
abundance: NA
CDR3nt: TGTGCCAGCATCTTAGGGGTGAACACTGAAGCTTTCTTT
CDR3aa: CASILGVNTEAFF

v_gene: TRBV7-9
j_gene: TRBJ1-5
d_gene: NA
abundance: NA
CDR3nt: TGTGCCAGCAGCTTAGTGCTCGGGATGCCCCAGCATTTT
CDR3aa: CASSLVLGMPQHF

v_gene: TRBV14
j_gene: TRBJ2-7
d_gene: TRBD1
abundance: NA
CDR3nt: TGTGCCAGCAGCCTTTTACAGGGGTTGTACGAGCAGTACTTC
CDR3aa: CASSLLQGLYEQYF

v_gene: TRBV6-5
j_gene: TRBJ1-2
d_gene: TRBD1
abundance: NA
CDR3nt: TGTGCCAGCAGGGGACAGGGCAACTATGGCTACACCTTC
CDR3aa: CASRGQGNYGYTF

v_gene: TRBV5-6
j_gene: TRBJ2-1
d_gene: NA
abundance: NA
CDR3nt: TGTGCCAGCAGCTTAGGTAGTTGGTATCTCTCCTACAATGAGCAGTTCTTC
CDR3aa: CASSLGSWYLSYNEQFF

v_gene: TRBV9
j_gene: TRBJ1-1
d_gene: NA
abundance: NA
CDR3nt: TGTGCCAGCAGCCCCACGGCTAGACGGGAAGCTTTCTTT
CDR3aa: CASSPTARREAFF

v_gene: TRBV18
j_gene: TRBJ1-6
d_gene: TRBD1
abundance: NA
CDR3nt: TGTGCCAGCTCACCACGTTTGGCACAGGGGGTGGATTCACCCCTCCACTTT
CDR3aa: CASSPRLAQGVDSPLHF

v_gene: TRBV5-6
j_gene: TRBJ1-1
d_gene: TRBD1
abundance: once
CDR3nt: TGTGCCAGCAGCTTGGACAGGGGGCGAGGCACTGAAGCTTTCTTT
CDR3aa: CASSLDRGRGTEAFF

v_gene: TRBV18
j_gene: TRBJ1-1
d_gene: NA
abundance: NA
CDR3nt: TGTGCCAGCTCACCACAGGGCGGCACTGAAGCTTTCTTT
CDR3aa: CASSPQGGTEAFF

v_gene: TRBV13
j_gene: TRBJ2-5
d_gene: NA
abundance: NA
CDR3nt: TGTGCCAGCAGCCGCAACTGGGTCCAAGAGACCCAGTACTTC
CDR3aa: CASSRNWVQETQYF

v_gene: TRBV7-8
j_gene: TRBJ1-5
d_gene: TRBD1
abundance: NA
CDR3nt: TGTGCCAGCAGCCTGGGACAGGGGGCGTCCGTCAATCAGCCCCAGCATTTT
CDR3aa: CASSLGQGASVNQPQHF

v_gene: TRBV23-1
j_gene: TRBJ2-1
d_gene: TRBD2
abundance: NA
CDR3nt: TGCGCCAGCAGTCAACCTTGGGAGGGGCGGTCCTACAATGAGCAGTTCTTC
CDR3aa: CASSQPWEGRSYNEQFF

v_gene: TRBV7-8
j_gene: TRBJ1-5
d_gene: NA
abundance: NA
CDR3nt: TGTGCCAGCAGCCCCGGACAGAATCAGCCCCAGCATTTT
CDR3aa: CASSPGQNQPQHF

v_gene: TRBV5-1
j_gene: TRBJ1-1
d_gene: NA
abundance: NA
CDR3nt: TGCGCCAGCAGCTTGTGGCGGGCCTCGATCACTGAAGCTTTCTTT
CDR3aa: CASSLWRASITEAFF

v_gene: TRBV11-2
j_gene: TRBJ1-1
d_gene: NA
abundance: NA
CDR3nt: TGTGCCAGCAGCGAAACAAGGAGGGGCACTGAAGCTTTCTTT
CDR3aa: CASSETRRGTEAFF

v_gene: TRBV2
j_gene: TRBJ2-7
d_gene: TRBD1
abundance: NA
CDR3nt: TGTGCCAGCAAGAGGGACAGTTACTACGAGCAGTACTTC
CDR3aa: CASKRDSYYEQYF

v_gene: TRBV13
j_gene: TRBJ1-1
d_gene: NA
abundance: NA
CDR3nt: TGTGCCAGCAGCTTAGTGTTCACTGAAGCTTTCTTT
CDR3aa: CASSLVFTEAFF

v_gene: TRBV6-5
j_gene: TRBJ2-3
d_gene: NA
abundance: NA
CDR3nt: TGTGCCAGCAGTTACGCGGGGGCCACAGATACGCAGTATTTT
CDR3aa: CASSYAGATDTQYF

v_gene: TRBV21-1
j_gene: TRBJ2-5
d_gene: NA
abundance: once
CDR3nt: TGTGCCAGCAGCAAAGGAGGTAGGGACAGGTCCCAGTTGGAGACCCAGTACTTC
CDR3aa: CASSKGGRDRSQLETQYF

v_gene: TRBV10-3
j_gene: TRBJ1-5
d_gene: NA
abundance: few
CDR3nt: TGTGCCATCTGGGACGGACAAGACTATCAGCCCCAGCATTTT
CDR3aa: CAIWDGQDYQPQHF

v_gene: TRBV25-1
j_gene: TRBJ1-2
d_gene: NA
abundance: NA
CDR3nt: TGTGCCAGCAGGGGTGCCAACTATGGCTACACCTTC
CDR3aa: CASRGANYGYTF

v_gene: TRBV5-1
j_gene: TRBJ2-5
d_gene: NA
abundance: NA
CDR3nt: TGCGCCAGCAGCTTTAGGGGGGGGGCAGAGACCCAGTACTTC
CDR3aa: CASSFRGGAETQYF

v_gene: TRBV6-2/TRBV6-3
j_gene: TRBJ2-1
d_gene: NA
abundance: NA
CDR3nt: TGTGCCAGCAGTTACCGGGACAACAATGAGCAGTTCTTC
CDR3aa: CASSYRDNNEQFF

v_gene: TRBV28
j_gene: TRBJ1-4
d_gene: NA
abundance: NA
CDR3nt: TGTGCCAGCAGCCTAGGACAGTTTAATGAAAAACTGTTTTTT
CDR3aa: CASSLGQFNEKLFF

v_gene: TRBV5-1
j_gene: TRBJ2-4
d_gene: NA
abundance: NA
CDR3nt: TGCGCCAGCAGTTTTGGAGGGGCCGCCAAAAACATTCAGTACTTC
CDR3aa: CASSFGGAAKNIQYF

v_gene: TRBV28
j_gene: TRBJ1-2
d_gene: TRBD1
abundance: NA
CDR3nt: TGTGCCAGCAGTGACAGGGGATATGGCTACACCTTC
CDR3aa: CASSDRGYGYTF